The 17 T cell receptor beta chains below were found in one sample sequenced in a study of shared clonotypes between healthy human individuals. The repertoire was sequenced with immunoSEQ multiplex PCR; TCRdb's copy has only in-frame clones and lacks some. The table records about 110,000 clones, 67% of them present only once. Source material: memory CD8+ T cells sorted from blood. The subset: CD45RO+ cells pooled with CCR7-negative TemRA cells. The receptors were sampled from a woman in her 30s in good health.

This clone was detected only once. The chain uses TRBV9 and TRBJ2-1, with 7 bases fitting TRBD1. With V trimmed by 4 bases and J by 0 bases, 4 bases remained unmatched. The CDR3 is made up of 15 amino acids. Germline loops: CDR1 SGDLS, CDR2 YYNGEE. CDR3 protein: CASSSGGSSYNEQFF. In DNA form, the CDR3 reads TGTGCCAGCAGCTCAGGGGGTTCCTCCTACAATGAGCAGTTCTTC.

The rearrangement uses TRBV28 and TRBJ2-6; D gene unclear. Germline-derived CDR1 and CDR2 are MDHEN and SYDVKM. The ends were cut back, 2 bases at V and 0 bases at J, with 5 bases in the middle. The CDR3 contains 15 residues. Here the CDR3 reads CASSLPNSGANVLTF. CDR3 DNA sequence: TGTGCCAGCAGTTTACCAAACTCTGGGGCCAACGTCCTGACTTTC. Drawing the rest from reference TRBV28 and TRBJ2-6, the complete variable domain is DVKVTQSSRYLVKRTGEKVFLECVQDMDHENMFWYRQDPGLGLRLIYFSYDVKMKEKGDIPEGYSVSREKKERFSLILESASTNQTSMYLCASSLPNSGANVLTFGAGSRLTVL.

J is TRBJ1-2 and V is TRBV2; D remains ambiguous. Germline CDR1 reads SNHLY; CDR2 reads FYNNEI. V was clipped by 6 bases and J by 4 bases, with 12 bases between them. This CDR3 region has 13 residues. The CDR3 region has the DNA TGTGCCAGCAGGCAGGACCACACCTATGGCTACACCTTC. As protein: CASRQDHTYGYTF.

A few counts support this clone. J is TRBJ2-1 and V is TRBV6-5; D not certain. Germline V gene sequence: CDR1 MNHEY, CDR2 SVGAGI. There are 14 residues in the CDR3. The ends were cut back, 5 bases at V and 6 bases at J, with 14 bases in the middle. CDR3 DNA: TGTGCCAGCAGTCCCGAGTCCCCAATCAATGAGCAGTTCTTC. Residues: CASSPESPINEQFF.

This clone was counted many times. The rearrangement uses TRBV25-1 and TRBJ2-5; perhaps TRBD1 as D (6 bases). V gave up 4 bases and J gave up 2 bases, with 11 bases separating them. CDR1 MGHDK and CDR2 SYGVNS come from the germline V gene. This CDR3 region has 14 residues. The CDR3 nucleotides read TGTGCCAGCAGTGGACAGGAGGTACAAGAGACCCAGTACTTC. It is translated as CASSGQEVQETQYF. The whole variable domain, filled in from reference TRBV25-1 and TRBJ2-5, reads EADIYQTPRYLVIGTGKKITLECSQTMGHDKMYWYQQDPGMELHLIHYSYGVNSTEKGDLSSESTVSRIRTEHFPLTLESARPSHTSQYLCASSGQEVQETQYFGPGTRLLVL.

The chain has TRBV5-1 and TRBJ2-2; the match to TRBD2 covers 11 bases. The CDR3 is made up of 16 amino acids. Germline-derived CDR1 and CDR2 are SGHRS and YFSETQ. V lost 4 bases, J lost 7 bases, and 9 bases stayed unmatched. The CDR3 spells CASSGASGRSVGELFF. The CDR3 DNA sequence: TGCGCCAGCAGCGGAGCTAGCGGGAGGTCTGTCGGGGAGCTGTTTTTT. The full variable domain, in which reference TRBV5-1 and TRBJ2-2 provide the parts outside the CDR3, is KAGVTQTPRYLIKTRGQQVTLSCSPISGHRSVSWYQQTPGQGLQFLFEYFSETQRNKGNFPGRFSGRQFSNSRSEMNVSTLELGDSALYLCASSGASGRSVGELFFGEGSRLTVL.

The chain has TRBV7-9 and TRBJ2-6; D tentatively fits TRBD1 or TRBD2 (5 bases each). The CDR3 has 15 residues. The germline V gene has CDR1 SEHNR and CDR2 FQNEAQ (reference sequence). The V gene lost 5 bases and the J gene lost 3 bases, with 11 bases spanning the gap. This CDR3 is CASSPLGDGANVLTF. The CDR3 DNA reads TGTGCCAGCAGCCCACTGGGGGATGGGGCCAACGTCCTGACTTTC.

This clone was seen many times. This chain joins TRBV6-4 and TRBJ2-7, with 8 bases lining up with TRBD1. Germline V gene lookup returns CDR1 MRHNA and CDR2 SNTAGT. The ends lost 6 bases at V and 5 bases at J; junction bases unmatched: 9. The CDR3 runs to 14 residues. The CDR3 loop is CASSPTGEGDEQYF. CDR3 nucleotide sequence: TGTGCCAGCAGCCCGACAGGGGAAGGTGACGAGCAGTACTTC.

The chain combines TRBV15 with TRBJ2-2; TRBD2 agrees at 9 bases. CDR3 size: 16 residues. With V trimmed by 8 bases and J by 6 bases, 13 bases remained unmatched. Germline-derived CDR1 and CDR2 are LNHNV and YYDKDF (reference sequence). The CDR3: CATQDPGGRAAGELFF. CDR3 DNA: TGTGCCACCCAAGATCCGGGCGGGAGGGCCGCCGGGGAGCTGTTTTTT.

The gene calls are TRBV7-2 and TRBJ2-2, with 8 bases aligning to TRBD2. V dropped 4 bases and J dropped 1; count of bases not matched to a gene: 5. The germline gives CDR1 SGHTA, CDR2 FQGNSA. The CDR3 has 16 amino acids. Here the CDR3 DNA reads TGTGCCAGCAGCTCGGGGGGGACTTTGAACACCGGGGAGCTGTTTTTT. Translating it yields CASSSGGTLNTGELFF.

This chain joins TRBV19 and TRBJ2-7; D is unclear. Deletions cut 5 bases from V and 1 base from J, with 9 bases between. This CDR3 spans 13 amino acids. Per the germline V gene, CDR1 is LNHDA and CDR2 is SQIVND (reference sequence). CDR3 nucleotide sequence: TGTGCCAGTAGTCCTTACGGATCCTACGAGCAGTACTTC. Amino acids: CASSPYGSYEQYF.

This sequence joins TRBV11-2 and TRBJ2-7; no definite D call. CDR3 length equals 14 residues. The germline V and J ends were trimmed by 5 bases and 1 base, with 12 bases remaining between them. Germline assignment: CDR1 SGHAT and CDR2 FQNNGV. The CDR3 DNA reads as TGTGCCAGCAGCAATGGCTTCGGGTCCTACGAGCAGTACTTC. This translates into CASSNGFGSYEQYF.

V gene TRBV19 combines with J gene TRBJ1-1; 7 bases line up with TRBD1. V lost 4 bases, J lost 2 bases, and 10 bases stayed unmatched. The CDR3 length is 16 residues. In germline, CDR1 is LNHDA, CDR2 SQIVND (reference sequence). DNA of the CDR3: TGTGCCAGTAGTACAGGGGGGACGGGGCGAAACACTGAAGCTTTCTTT. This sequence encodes CASSTGGTGRNTEAFF.

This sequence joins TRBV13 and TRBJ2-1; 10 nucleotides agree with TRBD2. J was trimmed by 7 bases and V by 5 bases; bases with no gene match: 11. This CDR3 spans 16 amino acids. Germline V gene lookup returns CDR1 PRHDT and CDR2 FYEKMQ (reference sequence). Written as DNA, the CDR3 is TGTGCCAGCAGCACCTTCGAGCGGGAGGGCCGGAATGAGCAGTTCTTC. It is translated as CASSTFEREGRNEQFF.

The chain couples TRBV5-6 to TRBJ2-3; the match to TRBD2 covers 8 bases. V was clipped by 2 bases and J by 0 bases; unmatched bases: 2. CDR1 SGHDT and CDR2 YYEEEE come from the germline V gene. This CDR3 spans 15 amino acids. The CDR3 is CASSFGGRSTDTQYF. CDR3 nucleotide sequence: TGTGCCAGCAGCTTTGGCGGGAGGAGCACAGATACGCAGTATTTT.

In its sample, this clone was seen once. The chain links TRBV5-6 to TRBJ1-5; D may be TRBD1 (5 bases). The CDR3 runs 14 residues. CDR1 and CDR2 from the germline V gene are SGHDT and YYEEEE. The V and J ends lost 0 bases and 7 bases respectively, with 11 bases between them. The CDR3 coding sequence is TGTGCCAGCAGCTTGGCGCAGGGTAGACAGCCCCAGCATTTT. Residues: CASSLAQGRQPQHF. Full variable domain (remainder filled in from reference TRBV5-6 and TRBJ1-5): DAGVTQSPTHLIKTRGQQVTLRCSPKSGHDTVSWYQQALGQGPQFIFQYYEEEERQRGNFPDRFSGHQFPNYSSELNVNALLLGDSALYLCASSLAQGRQPQHFGDGTRLSIL.

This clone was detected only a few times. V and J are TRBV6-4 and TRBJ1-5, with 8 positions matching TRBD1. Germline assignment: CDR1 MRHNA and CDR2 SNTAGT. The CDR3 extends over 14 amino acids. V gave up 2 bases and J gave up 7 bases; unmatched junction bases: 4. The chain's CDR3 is CASSDGQGTQPQHF. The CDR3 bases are TGTGCCAGCAGTGACGGACAGGGAACACAGCCCCAGCATTTT.